A single sample is the source of the 3 T cell receptor beta chains below, sequenced in a study of PD-L1 blockade in urothelial cancer. Noted time point: pretreatment peripheral blood. Sequencing was performed with immunoSEQ multiplex PCR; in TCRdb, only in-frame clones are kept and a portion is missing. The repertoire consists of over 65,000 clones, with 75% to 90% occurring once and the leading ten covering 3.5% to 5.5%. This sample comprised PBMCs, obtained around atezolizumab (anti-PD-L1) treatment. The receptors were gathered from a man between 65 and 85 years old with urothelial cancer.

This clone was found a few times. J is TRBJ2-7 and V is TRBV18, with TRBD2 identical over 8 bases. CDR3 length: 14 amino acids. Looked up from germline, CDR1 is KGHSH and CDR2 is LQKENI. V was clipped by 4 bases and J by 1 base; unmatched bases: 3. CDR3 in amino acids: CASSLSGKSYEQYF. In DNA form, the CDR3 reads TGTGCCAGCTCACTTAGCGGGAAATCCTACGAGCAGTACTTC.

The V and J genes are TRBV7-2 and TRBJ1-2, with D maybe TRBD1 (5 bases). V gave up 5 bases and J gave up 8 bases, with 15 bases separating them. The CDR3 spans 13 residues. Germline CDR1 is SGHTA and CDR2 is FQGNSA. The CDR3 sequence: CASSQARDLGYTF. CDR3 DNA sequence: TGTGCCAGCAGCCAAGCGAGGGACTTGGGCTACACCTTC.

The chain uses TRBV28 and TRBJ2-3; 13 positions match TRBD2. The CDR3 totals 14 residues. V was pared by 6 bases and J by 5 bases, with 2 bases of the junction left unmatched. CDR1 is MDHEN, CDR2 SYDVKM, per germline. The CDR3 protein is CASSRLAGGDTQYF. CDR3 bases: TGTGCCAGCAGCCGACTAGCGGGAGGAGATACGCAGTATTTT.